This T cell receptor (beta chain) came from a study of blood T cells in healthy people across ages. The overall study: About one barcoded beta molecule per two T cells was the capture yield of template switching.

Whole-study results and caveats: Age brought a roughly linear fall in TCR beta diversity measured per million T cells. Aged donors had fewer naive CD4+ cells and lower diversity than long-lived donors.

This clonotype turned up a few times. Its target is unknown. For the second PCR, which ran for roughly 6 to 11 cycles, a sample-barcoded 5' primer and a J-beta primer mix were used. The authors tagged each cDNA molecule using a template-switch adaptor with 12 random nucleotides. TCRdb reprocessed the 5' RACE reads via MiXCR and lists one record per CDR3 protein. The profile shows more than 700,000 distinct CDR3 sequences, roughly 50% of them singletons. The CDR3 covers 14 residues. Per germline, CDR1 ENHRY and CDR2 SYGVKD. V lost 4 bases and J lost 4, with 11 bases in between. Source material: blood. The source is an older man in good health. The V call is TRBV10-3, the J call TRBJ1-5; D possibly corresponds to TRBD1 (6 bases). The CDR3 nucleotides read TGTGCCATCAGTGCAGGGGCACAAAATCAGCCCCAGCATTTT. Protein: CAISAGAQNQPQHF.